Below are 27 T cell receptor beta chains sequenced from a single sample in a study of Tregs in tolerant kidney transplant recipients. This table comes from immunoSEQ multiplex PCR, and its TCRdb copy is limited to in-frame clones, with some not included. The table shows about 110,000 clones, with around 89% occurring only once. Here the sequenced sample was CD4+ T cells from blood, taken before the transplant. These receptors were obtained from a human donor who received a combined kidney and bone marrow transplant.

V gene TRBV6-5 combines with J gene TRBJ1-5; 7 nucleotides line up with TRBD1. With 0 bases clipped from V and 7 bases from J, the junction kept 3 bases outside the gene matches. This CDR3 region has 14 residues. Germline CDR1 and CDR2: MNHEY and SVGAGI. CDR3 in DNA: TGTGCCAGCAGTTACTCAGGGGGCGGCCAGCCCCAGCATTTT. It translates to CASSYSGGGQPQHF.

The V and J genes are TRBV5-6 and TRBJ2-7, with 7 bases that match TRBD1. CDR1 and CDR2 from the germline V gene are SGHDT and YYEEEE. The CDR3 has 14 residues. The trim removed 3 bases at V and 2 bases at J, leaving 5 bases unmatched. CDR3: CASSYRDRPYEQYF. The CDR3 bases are TGTGCCAGCAGCTACCGGGACAGACCCTACGAGCAGTACTTC.

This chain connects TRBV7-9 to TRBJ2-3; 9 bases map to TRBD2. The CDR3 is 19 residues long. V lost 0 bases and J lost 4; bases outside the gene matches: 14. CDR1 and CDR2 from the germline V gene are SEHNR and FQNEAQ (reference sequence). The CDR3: CASSLAKVGTSRLSDTQYF. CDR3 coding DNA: TGTGCCAGCAGCTTAGCTAAAGTGGGGACTAGCCGTCTTTCAGATACGCAGTATTTT.

The CDR3 is CASSWGQGLNTEAFF. The CDR3 DNA is TGTGCCAGCAGCTGGGGCCAGGGCCTGAACACTGAAGCTTTCTTT. The chain combines TRBV7-2 with TRBJ1-1; possibly TRBD1 for D (5 bases). The length of the CDR3 is 15 residues. Per the germline V gene, CDR1 is SGHTA and CDR2 is FQGNSA. V dropped 4 bases and J dropped 0 bases, with 12 bases sitting between them.

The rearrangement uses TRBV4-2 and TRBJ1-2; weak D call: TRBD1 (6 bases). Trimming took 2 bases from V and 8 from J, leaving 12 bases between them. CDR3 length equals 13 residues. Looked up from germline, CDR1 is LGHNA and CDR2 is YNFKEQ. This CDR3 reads CASSQTGLEGYTF. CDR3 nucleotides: TGTGCCAGCAGCCAAACAGGGTTGGAAGGCTACACCTTC.

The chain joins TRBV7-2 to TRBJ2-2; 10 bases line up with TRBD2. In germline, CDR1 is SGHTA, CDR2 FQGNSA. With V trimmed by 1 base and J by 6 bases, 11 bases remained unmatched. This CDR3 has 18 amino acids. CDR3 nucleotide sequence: TGTGCCAGCAGCTTAGTTGCCCTAGCGGGGGTTGTCGCCGGGGAGCTGTTTTTT. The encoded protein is CASSLVALAGVVAGELFF.

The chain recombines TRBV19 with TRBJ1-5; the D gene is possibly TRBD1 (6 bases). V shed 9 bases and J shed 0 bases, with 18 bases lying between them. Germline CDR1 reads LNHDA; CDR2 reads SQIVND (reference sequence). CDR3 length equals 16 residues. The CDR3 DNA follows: TGTGCCAGCCATCGGGGGGGCCCCTATAGCAATCAGCCCCAGCATTTT. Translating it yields CASHRGGPYSNQPQHF.

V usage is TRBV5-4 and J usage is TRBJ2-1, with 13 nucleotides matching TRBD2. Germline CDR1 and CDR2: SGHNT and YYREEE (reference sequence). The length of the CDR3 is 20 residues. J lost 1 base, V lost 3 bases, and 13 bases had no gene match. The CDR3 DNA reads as TGTGCCAGCAGCTCTGGACTAGCGGGAGTTTCTAAGGGGTCCTACAATGAGCAGTTCTTC. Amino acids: CASSSGLAGVSKGSYNEQFF.

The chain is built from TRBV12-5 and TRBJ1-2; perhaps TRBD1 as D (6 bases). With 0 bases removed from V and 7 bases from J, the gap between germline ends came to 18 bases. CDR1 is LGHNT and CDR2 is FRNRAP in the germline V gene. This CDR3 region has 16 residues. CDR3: CASGLVLRGGTGGYTF. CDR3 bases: TGTGCTAGTGGTTTGGTACTGAGGGGGGGCACCGGTGGCTACACCTTC.

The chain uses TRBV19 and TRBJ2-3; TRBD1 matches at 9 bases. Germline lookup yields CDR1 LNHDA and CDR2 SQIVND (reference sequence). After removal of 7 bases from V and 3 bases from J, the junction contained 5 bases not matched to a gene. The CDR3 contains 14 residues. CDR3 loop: CASTRGQGTDTQYF. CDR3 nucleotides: TGTGCCAGTACGAGAGGACAGGGGACAGATACGCAGTATTTT.

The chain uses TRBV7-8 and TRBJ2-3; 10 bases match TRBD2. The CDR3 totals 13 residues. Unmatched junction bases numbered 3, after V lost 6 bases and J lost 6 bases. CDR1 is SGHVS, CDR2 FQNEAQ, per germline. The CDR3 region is CASSLAGADTQYF. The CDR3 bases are TGTGCCAGCAGTCTAGCGGGAGCGGATACGCAGTATTTT.

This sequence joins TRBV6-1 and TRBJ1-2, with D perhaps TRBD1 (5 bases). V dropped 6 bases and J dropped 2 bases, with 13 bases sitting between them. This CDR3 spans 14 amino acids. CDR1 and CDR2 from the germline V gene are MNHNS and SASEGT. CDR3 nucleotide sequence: TGTGCCAGCAGACTTGACAGCAGCAACTATGGCTACACCTTC. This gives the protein CASRLDSSNYGYTF.

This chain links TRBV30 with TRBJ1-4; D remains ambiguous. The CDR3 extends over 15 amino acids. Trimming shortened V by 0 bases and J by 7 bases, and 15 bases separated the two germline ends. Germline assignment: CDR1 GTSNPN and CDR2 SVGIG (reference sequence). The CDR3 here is CAWSVRGRRGEKLFF. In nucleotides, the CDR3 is TGTGCCTGGAGTGTACGAGGGAGGCGGGGTGAAAAACTGTTTTTT.

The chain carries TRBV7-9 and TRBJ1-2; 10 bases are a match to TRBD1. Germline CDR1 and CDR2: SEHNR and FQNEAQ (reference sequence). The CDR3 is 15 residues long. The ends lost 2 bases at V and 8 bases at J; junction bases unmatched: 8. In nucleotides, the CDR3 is TGTGCCAGCAGCTTATTCGGGACAGGGGTTCAGGGCTACACCTTC. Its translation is CASSLFGTGVQGYTF.

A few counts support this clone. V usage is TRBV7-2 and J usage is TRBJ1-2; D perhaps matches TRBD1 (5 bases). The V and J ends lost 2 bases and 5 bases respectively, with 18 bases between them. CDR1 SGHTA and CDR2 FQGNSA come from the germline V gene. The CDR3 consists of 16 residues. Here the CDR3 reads CASSLSHSQAGYGYTF. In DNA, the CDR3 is TGTGCCAGCAGCTTATCCCATTCACAGGCCGGGTATGGCTACACCTTC.

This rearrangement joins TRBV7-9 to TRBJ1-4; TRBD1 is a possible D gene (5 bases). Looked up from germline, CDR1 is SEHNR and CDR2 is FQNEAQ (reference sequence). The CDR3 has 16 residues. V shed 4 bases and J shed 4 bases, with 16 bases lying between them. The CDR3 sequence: CASSSFGRADNEKLFF. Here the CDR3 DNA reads TGTGCCAGCAGCTCTTTTGGCAGGGCAGATAATGAAAAACTGTTTTTT.

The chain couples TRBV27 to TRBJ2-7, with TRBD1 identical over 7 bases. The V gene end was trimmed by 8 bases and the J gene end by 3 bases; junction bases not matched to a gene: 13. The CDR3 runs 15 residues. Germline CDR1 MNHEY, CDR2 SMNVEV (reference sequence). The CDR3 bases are TGTGCCAGCGCAGGGGGTGATGGCAGCAACTACGAGCAGTACTTC. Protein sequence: CASAGGDGSNYEQYF.

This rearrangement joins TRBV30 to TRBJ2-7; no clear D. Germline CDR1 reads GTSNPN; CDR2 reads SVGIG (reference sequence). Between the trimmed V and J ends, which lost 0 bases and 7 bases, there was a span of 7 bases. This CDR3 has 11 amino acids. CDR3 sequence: CAWSVHTEQYF. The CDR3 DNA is TGTGCCTGGAGTGTTCACACAGAGCAGTACTTC. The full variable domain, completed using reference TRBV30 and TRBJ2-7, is SQTIHQWPATLVQPVGSPLSLECTVEGTSNPNLYWYRQAAGRGLQLLFYSVGIGQISSEVPQNLSASRPQDRQFILSSKKLLLSDSGFYLCAWSVHTEQYFGPGTRLTVT.

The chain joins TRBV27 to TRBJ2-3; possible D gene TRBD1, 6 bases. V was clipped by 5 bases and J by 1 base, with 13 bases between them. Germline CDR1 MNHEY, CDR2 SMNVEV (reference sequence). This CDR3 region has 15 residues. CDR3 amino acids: CASSPQGPRTDTQYF. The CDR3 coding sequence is TGTGCCAGCAGTCCGCAGGGGCCTCGCACAGATACGCAGTATTTT.

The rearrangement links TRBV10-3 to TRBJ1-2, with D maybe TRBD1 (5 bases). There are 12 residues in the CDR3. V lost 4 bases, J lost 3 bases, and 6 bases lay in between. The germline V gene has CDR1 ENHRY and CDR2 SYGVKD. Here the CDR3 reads CAISGGDYGYTF. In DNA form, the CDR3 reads TGTGCCATCAGTGGGGGGGACTATGGCTACACCTTC.

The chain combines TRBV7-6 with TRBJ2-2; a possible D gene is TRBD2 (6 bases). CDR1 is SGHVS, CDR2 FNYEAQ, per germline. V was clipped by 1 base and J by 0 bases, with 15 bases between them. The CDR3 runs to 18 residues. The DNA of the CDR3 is TGTGCCAGCAGCTTAGACTATTGGAGGGACGCGAACACCGGGGAGCTGTTTTTT. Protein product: CASSLDYWRDANTGELFF.

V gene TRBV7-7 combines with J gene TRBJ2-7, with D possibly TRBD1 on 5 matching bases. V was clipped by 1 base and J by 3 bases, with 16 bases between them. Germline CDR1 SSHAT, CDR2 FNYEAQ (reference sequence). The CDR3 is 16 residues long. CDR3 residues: CASSLGGRVVDYEQYF. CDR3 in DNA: TGTGCCAGCAGCTTAGGGGGCAGGGTGGTCGACTACGAGCAGTACTTC.

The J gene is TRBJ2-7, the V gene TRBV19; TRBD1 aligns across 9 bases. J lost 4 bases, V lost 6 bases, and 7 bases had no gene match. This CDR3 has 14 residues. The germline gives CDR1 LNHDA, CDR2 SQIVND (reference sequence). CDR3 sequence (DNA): TGTGCCAGTAGCATGACCGGGACAGGGTACGAGCAGTACTTC. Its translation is CASSMTGTGYEQYF.

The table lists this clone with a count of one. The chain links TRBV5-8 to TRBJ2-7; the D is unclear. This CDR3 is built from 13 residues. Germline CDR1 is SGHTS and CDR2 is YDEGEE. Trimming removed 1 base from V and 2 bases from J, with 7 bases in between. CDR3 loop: CASSLISPYEQYF. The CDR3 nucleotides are TGTGCCAGCAGCTTGATATCCCCCTACGAGCAGTACTTC.

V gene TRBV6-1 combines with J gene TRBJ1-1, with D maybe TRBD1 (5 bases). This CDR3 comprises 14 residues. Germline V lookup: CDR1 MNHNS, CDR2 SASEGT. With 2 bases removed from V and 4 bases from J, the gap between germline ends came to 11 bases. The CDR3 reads CASSEIPRVTEAFF. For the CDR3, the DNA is TGTGCCAGCAGTGAAATTCCCAGGGTCACTGAAGCTTTCTTT.

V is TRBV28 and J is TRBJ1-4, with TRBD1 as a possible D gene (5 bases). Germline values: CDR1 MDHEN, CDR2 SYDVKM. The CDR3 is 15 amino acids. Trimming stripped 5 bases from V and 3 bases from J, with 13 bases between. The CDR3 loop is CASSPPGGANEKLFF. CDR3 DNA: TGTGCCAGCAGTCCTCCGGGGGGAGCTAATGAAAAACTGTTTTTT. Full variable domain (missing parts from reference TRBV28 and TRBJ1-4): DVKVTQSSRYLVKRTGEKVFLECVQDMDHENMFWYRQDPGLGLRLIYFSYDVKMKEKGDIPEGYSVSREKKERFSLILESASTNQTSMYLCASSPPGGANEKLFFGSGTQLSVL.

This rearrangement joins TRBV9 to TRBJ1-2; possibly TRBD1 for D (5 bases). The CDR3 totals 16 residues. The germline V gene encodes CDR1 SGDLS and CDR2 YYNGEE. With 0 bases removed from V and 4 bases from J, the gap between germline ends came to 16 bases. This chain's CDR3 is CASSVGGPGLIYGYTF. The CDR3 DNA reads TGTGCCAGCAGCGTAGGAGGCCCAGGGCTTATCTATGGCTACACCTTC.